The clone carrying this T cell receptor beta chain was recorded many times. Its specificity is not known. TCRdb fed the RACE reads into MiXCR, producing one record per CDR3 protein. The data hold tens of thousands of distinct CDR3 sequences, with 10% observed a single time. Regarding time point: patch test 2, 6 weeks after DPC sensitization. Noted treatment: therapeutic diphenylcyclopropenone sensitization with weekly scalp DPC. This record comes from a study of human T cells and chemical hapten exposure. Background on the study: Patients were given diphenylcyclopropenone on the scalp weekly across the roughly 25-week study.

The study's findings and limits: Counts of TCRs above 1 in 1000 frequency stayed unchanged with DPC sensitization. Because they had alopecia, donors may respond immunologically unlike healthy people.

The germline V gene has CDR1 MNHEY and CDR2 SVGEGT. The CDR3 is 15 residues long. Trimming pared 2 bases from V and 2 bases from J, leaving 13 bases between. The chain combines TRBV6-2 or TRBV6-3 with TRBJ2-7, with D perhaps assigned TRBD1 or TRBD2 (5 bases each). Sequenced here: whole blood, sampled in connection with sensitization to the hapten diphenylcyclopropenone (DPC). This receptor was taken from a woman in her thirties with alopecia areata. Some clones in this sample may be carry-over from other donors' samples. In DNA form, the CDR3 reads TGTGCCAGCAGTTACATGGGACCATTTCCCTACGAGCAGTACTTC. It yields the protein CASSYMGPFPYEQYF.